The 24 T cell receptor beta chains below all came from one sample that was sequenced in a study of CD8 T cells in Susac syndrome. Random hexamers served to reverse transcribe roughly 0.45 to 1 ug RNA. TCRdb ran MiXCR on the immunoSEQ multiplex PCR reads and lists one entry per CDR3 protein. The sample shows around 200,000 distinct CDR3 sequences, 95% of them seen only once. Sequenced sample: CD4+ T cells from PBMCs. Receptors originate from a human donor with Susac syndrome.

V usage is TRBV20-1 and J usage is TRBJ1-2; 7 nucleotides match TRBD1. The V and J ends lost 6 bases and 8 bases, in that order; junction bases with no gene match: 9. This CDR3 spans 12 amino acids. Germline values: CDR1 DFQATT, CDR2 SNEGSKA (reference sequence). The CDR3 protein is CSATHTGAGYTF. In DNA, the CDR3 is TGCAGTGCCACCCATACAGGGGCAGGCTACACCTTC.

The V call is TRBV12-5, the J call TRBJ2-7, with D perhaps TRBD1 (6 bases). V was shortened by 5 bases and J by 0 bases, with 14 bases between the two germline ends. The CDR3 has 15 residues. Germline V gene data show CDR1 as LGHNT and CDR2 as FRNRAP. The CDR3 loop is CASGPGTTVSYEQYF. In DNA, the CDR3 is TGTGCTAGTGGTCCGGGGACAACGGTCTCCTACGAGCAGTACTTC.

The gene calls are TRBV27 and TRBJ2-2; TRBD1 matches 10 bases. Germline CDR1 is MNHEY and CDR2 is SMNVEV (reference sequence). Germline trimming cut 6 bases from V and 6 bases from J; bases unmatched to any gene: 10. This CDR3 has 16 residues. Here the CDR3 reads CASSSWDRGRAGELFF. The CDR3 bases are TGTGCCAGCAGCTCATGGGACAGGGGTAGGGCCGGGGAGCTGTTTTTT.

This sequence joins TRBV3-1 and TRBJ1-1; TRBD1 might be the D (5 bases). The V end was cut by 4 bases, the J end by 6 bases, with 9 bases between. The CDR3 is 12 residues long. Per germline, CDR1 LGHDT and CDR2 YNNKEL (reference sequence). The chain's CDR3 is CASSLWDAEAFF. The CDR3 DNA follows: TGTGCCAGCAGCCTTTGGGACGCTGAAGCTTTCTTT.

The J gene is TRBJ1-5, the V gene TRBV12-3 or TRBV12-4; 7 nucleotides agree with TRBD1. The CDR3 runs to 14 residues. J was trimmed by 4 bases and V by 6 bases; bases with no gene match: 6. This CDR3 is CASSLTGLNQPQHF. The CDR3 region has the DNA TGTGCCAGCAGCCTGACAGGGTTGAATCAGCCCCAGCATTTT.

The J gene is TRBJ2-4, the V gene TRBV15; D remains unclear. CDR1 and CDR2 (germline): LNHNV, YYDKDF (reference sequence). The CDR3 has 15 residues. Deletions cut 2 bases from V and 5 bases from J, with 13 bases between. The CDR3 nucleotides read TGTGCCACCAGCAGAATGGTGGGGTCCCAAAACATTCAGTACTTC. As protein: CATSRMVGSQNIQYF. The full variable domain, rest sourced from reference TRBV15 and TRBJ2-4, is DAMVIQNPRYQVTQFGKPVTLSCSQTLNHNVMYWYQQKSSQAPKLLFHYYDKDFNNEADTPDNFQSRRPNTSFCFLDIRSPGLGDTAMYLCATSRMVGSQNIQYFGAGTRLSVL.

The V gene is TRBV15, the J gene TRBJ2-7; D is uncertain. CDR3 size: 11 residues. Germline lookup yields CDR1 LNHNV and CDR2 YYDKDF (reference sequence). The V end lost 3 bases, the J end lost 7 bases, and 7 bases lay between the germline ends. This chain's CDR3 is CATSREGEQYF. The CDR3 DNA is TGTGCCACCAGCAGGGAAGGGGAGCAGTACTTC.

V usage is TRBV27 and J usage is TRBJ2-3, with D unresolved. The CDR3 covers 16 residues. Trimming took off 6 bases at V and 0 bases at J, with 16 bases between the two ends. CDR1 and CDR2 (germline): MNHEY, SMNVEV (reference sequence). The chain's CDR3 is CASRGWQLTSTDTQYF. CDR3 nucleotides: TGTGCCAGCAGGGGCTGGCAATTGACTAGCACAGATACGCAGTATTTT.

The rearrangement links TRBV20-1 to TRBJ2-1; 11 nucleotides align to TRBD2. CDR1 is DFQATT and CDR2 is SNEGSKA in the germline V gene (reference sequence). The CDR3 has 14 residues. V lost 6 bases to trimming and J lost 9 bases; unmatched junction nucleotides: 10. The CDR3 DNA reads as TGCAGTGCCAGTAGCGGGGGGGCCAGAGTTGAGCAGTTCTTC. It specifies CSASSGGARVEQFF.

The chain links TRBV6-5 to TRBJ2-2, with D uncertain. CDR1 is MNHEY, CDR2 SVGAGI, per germline. The CDR3 contains 15 residues. V lost 6 bases to trimming and J lost 1 base, with 12 bases between them. The CDR3 bases are TGTGCCAGCAGACCCCCGGGTCAGAACACCGGGGAGCTGTTTTTT. Encoded protein: CASRPPGQNTGELFF.

The chain carries TRBV3-1 and TRBJ1-5, with D unresolved. This CDR3 comprises 15 residues. V was clipped by 0 bases and J by 7 bases, with 13 bases between them. Germline CDR1 and CDR2: LGHDT and YNNKEL (reference sequence). The CDR3 loop is CASSQDIWGDQPQHF. The DNA of the CDR3 is TGTGCCAGCAGCCAAGATATCTGGGGAGACCAGCCCCAGCATTTT.

The chain couples TRBV5-1 to TRBJ1-3; the D gene is possibly TRBD1 (6 bases). CDR3 length: 14 amino acids. CDR1 and CDR2 (germline): SGHRS, YFSETQ. Trimming removed 1 base from V and 9 bases from J, with 14 bases in between. CDR3 in DNA: TGCGCCAGCAGCTTGTCAACAGGGATCCGCACCATATATTTT. This gives the protein CASSLSTGIRTIYF.

Written as DNA, the CDR3 is TGCGCCAGCAGCGCGGGACTAGCCGTCGCACAAGATACGCAGTATTTT. Amino acid sequence: CASSAGLAVAQDTQYF. The V call is TRBV5-1, the J call TRBJ2-3; TRBD2 agrees at 9 bases. J lost 5 bases, V lost 4 bases, and 11 bases had no gene match. CDR1 and CDR2 from the germline V gene are SGHRS and YFSETQ. The CDR3 has 16 residues.

The J gene is TRBJ2-3, the V gene TRBV4-2; 8 nucleotides line up with TRBD2. Trimming cost V 4 bases and J 0 bases; bases outside gene matches: 9. The CDR3 length is 17 residues. Germline values: CDR1 LGHNA, CDR2 YNFKEQ. CDR3 protein: CASSPRGGFPSTDTQYF. CDR3 sequence (DNA): TGTGCCAGCAGCCCCCGGGGGGGGTTCCCTAGCACAGATACGCAGTATTTT.

V usage is TRBV19 and J usage is TRBJ2-6; D gene uncertain. CDR1 and CDR2 from the germline V gene are LNHDA and SQIVND (reference sequence). CDR3 length: 16 residues. Trimming shortened V by 5 bases and J by 0 bases, and 11 bases separated the two germline ends. CDR3 region: CASSLAARSGANVLTF. Here the CDR3 DNA reads TGTGCCAGTAGTTTGGCGGCCCGCTCTGGGGCCAACGTCCTGACTTTC.

CDR3 sequence: CASSLDHSGGNEQFF. The CDR3 coding sequence is TGCGCCAGCAGCTTGGACCATTCGGGAGGCAATGAGCAGTTCTTC. The rearrangement links TRBV5-1 to TRBJ2-1; 7 bases match TRBD2. The trim removed 0 bases at V and 6 bases at J, leaving 6 bases unmatched. The CDR3 extends over 15 amino acids. The germline V gene has CDR1 SGHRS and CDR2 YFSETQ.

The gene calls are TRBV20-1 and TRBJ1-6, with D unresolved. This CDR3 comprises 14 residues. V lost 3 bases to trimming and J lost 3 bases, with 9 bases between them. CDR1 is DFQATT, CDR2 SNEGSKA, per germline (reference sequence). CDR3 in amino acids: CSASTGNYNSPLHF. CDR3 coding DNA: TGCAGTGCTAGTACGGGGAACTATAATTCACCCCTCCACTTT.

The genes are TRBV25-1 and TRBJ2-5; D is unresolved. This CDR3 is built from 13 residues. From germline, CDR1 is MGHDK and CDR2 SYGVNS. Between the trimmed V and J ends, which lost 2 bases and 3 bases, there was a span of 7 bases. The CDR3 sequence is CASSESGKETQYF. The DNA of the CDR3 is TGTGCCAGCAGTGAAAGTGGTAAAGAGACCCAGTACTTC.

J is TRBJ2-4 and V is TRBV3-1, with a possible D match to TRBD1 (6 bases). Trimming removed 1 base at V and 3 bases at J, with 7 bases between. Germline V gene data show CDR1 as LGHDT and CDR2 as YNNKEL (reference sequence). The CDR3 sequence is 14 residues long. CDR3 sequence (DNA): TGTGCCAGCAGCCAAGCAGGGGTCAAAAACATTCAGTACTTC. Protein sequence: CASSQAGVKNIQYF.

The chain couples TRBV27 to TRBJ2-5; perhaps TRBD1 as D (5 bases). Germline V gene sequence: CDR1 MNHEY, CDR2 SMNVEV (reference sequence). The V and J ends lost 3 bases and 5 bases respectively, with 16 bases between them. This CDR3 spans 15 amino acids. The CDR3 DNA sequence: TGTGCCAGCAGTTTGGGGCGCCAAATGGGGGAGACCCAGTACTTC. This codes for CASSLGRQMGETQYF.

The chain couples TRBV5-1 to TRBJ2-5, with 7 nucleotides matching TRBD2. The CDR3 extends over 14 amino acids. J lost 2 bases, V lost 1 base, and 2 bases had no gene match. Germline V CDR1 and CDR2: SGHRS, YFSETQ. The CDR3, as DNA: TGCGCCAGCAGCTTGTCGCGGGAGCAAGAGACCCAGTACTTC. Protein sequence: CASSLSREQETQYF. Based on the CDR3 plus reference TRBV5-1 and TRBJ2-5, the full variable domain is KAGVTQTPRYLIKTRGQQVTLSCSPISGHRSVSWYQQTPGQGLQFLFEYFSETQRNKGNFPGRFSGRQFSNSRSEMNVSTLELGDSALYLCASSLSREQETQYFGPGTRLLVL.

J is TRBJ1-1 and V is TRBV3-1; D gene uncertain. V was clipped by 0 bases and J by 6 bases, with 14 bases between them. This CDR3 spans 15 amino acids. Germline V CDR1 and CDR2: LGHDT, YNNKEL (reference sequence). CDR3 DNA sequence: TGTGCCAGCAGCCAAGATCTGGAGTGGAGCCCTGAAGCTTTCTTT. Translating it yields CASSQDLEWSPEAFF.

V and J are TRBV4-3 and TRBJ1-6, with a possible D match to TRBD1 (6 bases). Germline V lookup: CDR1 LGHNA, CDR2 YSLEER. The CDR3 is 16 amino acids. V dropped 3 bases and J dropped 6 bases, with 15 bases sitting between them. The CDR3 region is CASSQGVGQANSPLHF. The CDR3, as DNA: TGCGCCAGCAGCCAGGGGGTGGGACAAGCTAATTCACCCCTCCACTTT.

The chain combines TRBV28 with TRBJ1-1; D gene unclear. V lost 2 bases and J 3 bases, leaving 7 bases between the germline ends. In germline, CDR1 is MDHEN, CDR2 SYDVKM. The CDR3 is made up of 13 amino acids. This chain's CDR3 is CASSLDPDTEAFF. The CDR3 region has the DNA TGTGCCAGCAGTTTAGACCCGGACACTGAAGCTTTCTTT. Full variable domain (missing parts from reference TRBV28 and TRBJ1-1): DVKVTQSSRYLVKRTGEKVFLECVQDMDHENMFWYRQDPGLGLRLIYFSYDVKMKEKGDIPEGYSVSREKKERFSLILESASTNQTSMYLCASSLDPDTEAFFGQGTRLTVV.